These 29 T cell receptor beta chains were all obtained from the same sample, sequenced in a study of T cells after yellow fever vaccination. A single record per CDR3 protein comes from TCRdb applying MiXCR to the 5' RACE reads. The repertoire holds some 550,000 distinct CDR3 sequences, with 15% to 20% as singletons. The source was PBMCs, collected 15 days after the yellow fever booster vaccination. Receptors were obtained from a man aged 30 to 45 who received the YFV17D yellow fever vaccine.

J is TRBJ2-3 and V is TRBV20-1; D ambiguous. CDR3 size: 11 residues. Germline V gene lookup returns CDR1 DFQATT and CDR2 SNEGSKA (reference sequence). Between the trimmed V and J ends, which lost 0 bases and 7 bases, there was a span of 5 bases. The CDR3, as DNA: TGCAGTGCTAGAGAGGATTATACGCAGTATTTT. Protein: CSAREDYTQYF.

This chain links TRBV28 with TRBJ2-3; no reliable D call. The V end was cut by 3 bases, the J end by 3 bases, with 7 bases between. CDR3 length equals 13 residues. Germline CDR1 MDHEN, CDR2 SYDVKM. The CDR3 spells CASSFRKTDTQYF. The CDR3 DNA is TGTGCCAGCAGTTTCCGGAAGACAGATACGCAGTATTTT.

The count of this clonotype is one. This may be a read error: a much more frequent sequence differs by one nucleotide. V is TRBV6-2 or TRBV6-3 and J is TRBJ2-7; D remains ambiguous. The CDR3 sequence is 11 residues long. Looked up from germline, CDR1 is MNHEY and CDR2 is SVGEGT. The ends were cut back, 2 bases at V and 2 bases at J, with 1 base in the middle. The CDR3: CASSYPYEQYF. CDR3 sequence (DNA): TGTGCCAGCAGTTACCCCTACGAGCAGTACTTC.

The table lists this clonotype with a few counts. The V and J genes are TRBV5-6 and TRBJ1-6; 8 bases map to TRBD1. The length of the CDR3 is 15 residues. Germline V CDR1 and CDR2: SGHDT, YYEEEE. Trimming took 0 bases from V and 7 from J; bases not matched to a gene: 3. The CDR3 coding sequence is TGTGCCAGCAGCTTGGCGGACAGGGACAATTCACCCCTCCACTTT. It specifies CASSLADRDNSPLHF.

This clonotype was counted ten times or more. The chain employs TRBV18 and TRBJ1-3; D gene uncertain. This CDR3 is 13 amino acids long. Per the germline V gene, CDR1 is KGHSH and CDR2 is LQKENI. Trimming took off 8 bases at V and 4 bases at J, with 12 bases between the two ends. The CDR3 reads CASSPPGGNTIYF. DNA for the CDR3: TGTGCCAGCAGCCCTCCGGGGGGAAACACCATATATTTT.

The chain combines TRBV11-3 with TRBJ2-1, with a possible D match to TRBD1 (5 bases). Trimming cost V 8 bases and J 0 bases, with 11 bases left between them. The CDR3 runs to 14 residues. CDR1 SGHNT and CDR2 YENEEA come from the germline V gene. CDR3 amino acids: CASGWGGSYNEQFF. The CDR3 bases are TGTGCCAGCGGCTGGGGCGGCTCCTACAATGAGCAGTTCTTC. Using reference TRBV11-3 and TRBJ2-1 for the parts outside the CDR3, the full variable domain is EAGVVQSPRYKIIEKKQPVAFWCNPISGHNTLYWYLQNLGQGPELLIRYENEEAVDDSQLPKDRFSAERLKGVDSTLKIQPAELGDSAVYLCASGWGGSYNEQFFGPGTRLTVL.

CDR3 sequence reads: CATSRLQGVDTYEQYF. Written as DNA, the CDR3 is TGTGCCACCAGCAGATTACAGGGGGTGGATACCTACGAGCAGTACTTC. This rearrangement joins TRBV15 to TRBJ2-7, with 8 bases fitting TRBD1. Trimming took 2 bases from V and 2 from J; bases not matched to a gene: 8. CDR3 length: 16 residues. CDR1 is LNHNV, CDR2 YYDKDF, per germline (reference sequence).

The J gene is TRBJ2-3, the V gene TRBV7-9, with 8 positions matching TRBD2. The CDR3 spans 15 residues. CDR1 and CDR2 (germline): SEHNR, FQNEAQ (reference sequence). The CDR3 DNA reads TGTGCTCCAACCAGGCGGGGGGAGAGCACAGATACGCAGTATTTT. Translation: CAPTRRGESTDTQYF.

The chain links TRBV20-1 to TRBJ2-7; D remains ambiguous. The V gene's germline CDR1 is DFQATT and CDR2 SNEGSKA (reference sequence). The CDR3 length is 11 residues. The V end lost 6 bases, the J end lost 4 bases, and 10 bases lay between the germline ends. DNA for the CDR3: TGCAGTGCGCAGATTATTTACGAGCAGTACTTC. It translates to CSAQIIYEQYF.

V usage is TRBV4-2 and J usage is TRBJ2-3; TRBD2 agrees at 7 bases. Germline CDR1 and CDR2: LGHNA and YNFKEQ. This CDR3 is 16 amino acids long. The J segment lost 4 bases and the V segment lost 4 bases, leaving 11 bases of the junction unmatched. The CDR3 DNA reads TGTGCCAGCAGCCCCAGGTCGCGGGAGAGGGCAGATACGCAGTATTTT. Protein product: CASSPRSRERADTQYF.

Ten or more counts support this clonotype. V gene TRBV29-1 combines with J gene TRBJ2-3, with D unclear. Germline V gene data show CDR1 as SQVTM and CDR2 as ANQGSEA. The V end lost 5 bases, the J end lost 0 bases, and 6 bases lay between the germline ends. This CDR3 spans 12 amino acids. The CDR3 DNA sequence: TGCAGCGTTAGGGTCAGCACAGATACGCAGTATTTT. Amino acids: CSVRVSTDTQYF.

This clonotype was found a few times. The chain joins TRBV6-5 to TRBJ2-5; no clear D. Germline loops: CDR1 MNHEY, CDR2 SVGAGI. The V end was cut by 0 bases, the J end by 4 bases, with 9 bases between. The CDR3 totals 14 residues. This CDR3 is CASSYSASRETQYF. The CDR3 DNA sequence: TGTGCCAGCAGTTACTCGGCTAGTCGAGAGACCCAGTACTTC.

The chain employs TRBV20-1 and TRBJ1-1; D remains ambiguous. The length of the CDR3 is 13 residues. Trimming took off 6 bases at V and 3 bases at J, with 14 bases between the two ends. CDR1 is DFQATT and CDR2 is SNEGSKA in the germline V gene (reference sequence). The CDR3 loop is CSASRMGDTEAFF. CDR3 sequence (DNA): TGCAGTGCAAGCCGCATGGGCGACACTGAAGCTTTCTTT.

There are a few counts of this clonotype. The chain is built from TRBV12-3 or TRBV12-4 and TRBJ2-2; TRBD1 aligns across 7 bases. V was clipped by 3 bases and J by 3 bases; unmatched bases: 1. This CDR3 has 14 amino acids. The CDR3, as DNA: TGTGCCAGCAGTTTGGGACAGCACACCGGGGAGCTGTTTTTT. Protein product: CASSLGQHTGELFF.

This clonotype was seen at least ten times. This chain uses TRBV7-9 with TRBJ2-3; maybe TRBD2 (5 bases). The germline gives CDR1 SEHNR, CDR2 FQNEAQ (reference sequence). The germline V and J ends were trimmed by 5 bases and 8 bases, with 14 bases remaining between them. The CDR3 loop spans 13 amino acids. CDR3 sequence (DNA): TGTGCCAGCAGCGAACCAGGAGGTTTTACGCAGTATTTT. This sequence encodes CASSEPGGFTQYF.

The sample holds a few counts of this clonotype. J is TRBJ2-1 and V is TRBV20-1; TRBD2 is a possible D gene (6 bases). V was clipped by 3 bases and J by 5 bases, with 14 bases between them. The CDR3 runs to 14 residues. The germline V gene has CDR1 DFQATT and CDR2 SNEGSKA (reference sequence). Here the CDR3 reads CSARGGGGNNEQFF. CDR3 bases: TGCAGTGCTAGGGGAGGCGGAGGAAACAATGAGCAGTTCTTC.

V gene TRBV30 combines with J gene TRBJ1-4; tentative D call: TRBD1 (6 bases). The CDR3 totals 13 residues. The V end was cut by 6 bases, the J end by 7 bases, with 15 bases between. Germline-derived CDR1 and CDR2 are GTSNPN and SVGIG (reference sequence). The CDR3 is CACSSGDREKLFF. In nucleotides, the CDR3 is TGTGCCTGCTCATCAGGGGATCGTGAAAAACTGTTTTTT.

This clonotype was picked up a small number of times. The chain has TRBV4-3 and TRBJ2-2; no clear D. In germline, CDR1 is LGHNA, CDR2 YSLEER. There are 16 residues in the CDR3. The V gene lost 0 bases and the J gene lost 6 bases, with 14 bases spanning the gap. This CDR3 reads CASSQDPTLVAGELFF. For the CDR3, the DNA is TGCGCCAGCAGCCAAGATCCTACGTTGGTAGCCGGGGAGCTGTTTTTT.

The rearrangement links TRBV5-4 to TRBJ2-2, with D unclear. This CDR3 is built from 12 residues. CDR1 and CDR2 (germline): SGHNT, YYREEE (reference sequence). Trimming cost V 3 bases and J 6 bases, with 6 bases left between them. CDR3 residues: CASSYEAGELFF. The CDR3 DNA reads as TGTGCCAGCAGCTATGAAGCCGGGGAGCTGTTTTTT.

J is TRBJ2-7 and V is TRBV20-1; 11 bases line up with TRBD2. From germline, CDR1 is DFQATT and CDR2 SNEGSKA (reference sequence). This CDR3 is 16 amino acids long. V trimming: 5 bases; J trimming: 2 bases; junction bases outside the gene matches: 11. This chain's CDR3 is CSAHDGLAGSPYEQYF. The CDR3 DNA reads TGCAGTGCTCATGATGGACTAGCGGGTTCGCCCTACGAGCAGTACTTC.

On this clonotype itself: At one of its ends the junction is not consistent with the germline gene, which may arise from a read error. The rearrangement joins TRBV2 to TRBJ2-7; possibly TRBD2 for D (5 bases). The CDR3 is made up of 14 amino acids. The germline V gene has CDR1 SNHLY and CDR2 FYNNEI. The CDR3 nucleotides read TGTGCCAGCGGTGAGAAGGACTTTCCCTACGAGCAGTACTTC. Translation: CASGEKDFPYEQYF.

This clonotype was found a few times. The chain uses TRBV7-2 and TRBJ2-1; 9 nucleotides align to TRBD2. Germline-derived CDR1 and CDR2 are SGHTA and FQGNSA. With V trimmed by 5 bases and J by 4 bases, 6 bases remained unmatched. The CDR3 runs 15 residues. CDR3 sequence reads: CASSPSGTRYNEQFF. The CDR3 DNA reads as TGTGCCAGCAGCCCTAGCGGGACCCGATACAATGAGCAGTTCTTC. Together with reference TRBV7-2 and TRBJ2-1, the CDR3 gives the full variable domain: GAGVSQSPSNKVTEKGKDVELRCDPISGHTALYWYRQSLGQGLEFLIYFQGNSAPDKSGLPSDRFSAERTGGSVSTLTIQRTQQEDSAVYLCASSPSGTRYNEQFFGPGTRLTVL.

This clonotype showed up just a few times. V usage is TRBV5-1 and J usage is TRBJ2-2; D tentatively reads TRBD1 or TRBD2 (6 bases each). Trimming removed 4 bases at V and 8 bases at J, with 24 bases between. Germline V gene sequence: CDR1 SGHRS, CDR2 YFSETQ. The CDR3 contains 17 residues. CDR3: CASSIPVGGQETGELFF. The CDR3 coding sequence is TGCGCCAGCAGCATCCCCGTGGGGGGCCAGGAAACAGGGGAGCTGTTTTTT.

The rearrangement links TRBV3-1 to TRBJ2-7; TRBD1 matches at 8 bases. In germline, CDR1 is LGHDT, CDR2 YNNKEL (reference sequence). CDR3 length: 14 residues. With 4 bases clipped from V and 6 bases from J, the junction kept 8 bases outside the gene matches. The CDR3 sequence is CASSPFGQGSEQYF. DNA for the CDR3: TGTGCCAGCAGCCCTTTCGGACAGGGCAGCGAGCAGTACTTC.

CDR3 nucleotide sequence: TGTGCCACCAGCAGGGGAGGGCTAATTAAAACAGATACGCAGTATTTT. Translated: CATSRGGLIKTDTQYF. The chain combines TRBV15 with TRBJ2-3; 7 nucleotides align to TRBD2. Unmatched junction bases numbered 9, after V lost 3 bases and J lost 3 bases. CDR3 size: 16 residues. The V gene's germline CDR1 is LNHNV and CDR2 YYDKDF (reference sequence).

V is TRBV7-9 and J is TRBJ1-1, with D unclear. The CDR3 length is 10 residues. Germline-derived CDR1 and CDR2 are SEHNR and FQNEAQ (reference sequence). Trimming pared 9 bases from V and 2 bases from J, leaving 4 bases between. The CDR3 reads CASSNTEAFF. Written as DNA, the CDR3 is TGTGCCAGTTCCAACACTGAAGCTTTCTTT.

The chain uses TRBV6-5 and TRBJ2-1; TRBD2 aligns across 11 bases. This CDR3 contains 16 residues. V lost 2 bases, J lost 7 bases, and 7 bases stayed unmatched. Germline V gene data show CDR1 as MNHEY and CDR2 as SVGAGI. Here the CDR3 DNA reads TGTGCCAGCAGTTACACTAGCGGGAGTTCGAATAATGAGCAGTTCTTC. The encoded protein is CASSYTSGSSNNEQFF.

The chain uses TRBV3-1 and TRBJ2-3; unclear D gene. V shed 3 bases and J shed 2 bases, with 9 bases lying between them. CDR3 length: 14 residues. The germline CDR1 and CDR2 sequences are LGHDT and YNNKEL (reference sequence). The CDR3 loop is CASSHRPPTDTQYF. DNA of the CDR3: TGTGCCAGCAGCCACCGACCCCCCACAGATACGCAGTATTTT.

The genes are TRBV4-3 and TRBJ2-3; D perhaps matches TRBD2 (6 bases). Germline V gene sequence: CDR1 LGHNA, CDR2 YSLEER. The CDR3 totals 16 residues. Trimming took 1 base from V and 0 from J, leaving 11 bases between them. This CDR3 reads CASSQVGEASTDTQYF. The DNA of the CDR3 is TGCGCCAGCAGCCAAGTTGGGGAGGCTAGCACAGATACGCAGTATTTT.